This T cell receptor beta chain came from a study of OX40 agonist ivuxolimab in advanced cancers. Germline V gene lookup returns CDR1 SGHDT and CDR2 YYEEEE. Trimming left V 2 bases short and J 2 bases short, with 13 bases between. The CDR3 length is 15 residues. Data came from immunoSEQ multiplex PCR; TCRdb stores just in-frame clones and leaves some out. The table records more than 45,000 clones, roughly three quarters of them present only once. The clonotype was recovered from an adult with an advanced solid tumor such as melanoma, head and neck, liver or kidney cancer. The material was CD4+ or CD8+ T cells sorted from blood, obtained in a trial of the OX40 agonist ivuxolimab. This chain links TRBV5-6 with TRBJ2-5; D assignment may be TRBD1 or TRBD2 (5 bases each). The CDR3 bases are TGTGCCAGCAGCTTAAGCAGGGCGGGTCAAGAGACCCAGTACTTC. This gives the protein CASSLSRAGQETQYF.